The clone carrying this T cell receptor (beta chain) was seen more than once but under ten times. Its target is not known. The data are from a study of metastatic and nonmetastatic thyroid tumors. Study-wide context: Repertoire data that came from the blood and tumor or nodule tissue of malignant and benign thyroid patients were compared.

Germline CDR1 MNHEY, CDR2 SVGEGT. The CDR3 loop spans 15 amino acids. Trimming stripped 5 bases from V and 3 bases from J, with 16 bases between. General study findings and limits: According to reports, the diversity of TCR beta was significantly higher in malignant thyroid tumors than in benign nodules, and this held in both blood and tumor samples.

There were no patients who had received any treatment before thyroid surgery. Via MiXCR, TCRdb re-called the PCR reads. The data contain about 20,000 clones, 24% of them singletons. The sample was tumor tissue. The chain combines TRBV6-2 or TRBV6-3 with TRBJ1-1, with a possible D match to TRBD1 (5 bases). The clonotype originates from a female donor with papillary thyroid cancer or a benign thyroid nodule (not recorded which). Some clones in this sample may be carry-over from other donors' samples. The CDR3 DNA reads TGTGCCAGCAGTCCGAGGCATGGGGACCACACTGAAGCTTTCTTT. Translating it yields CASSPRHGDHTEAFF.